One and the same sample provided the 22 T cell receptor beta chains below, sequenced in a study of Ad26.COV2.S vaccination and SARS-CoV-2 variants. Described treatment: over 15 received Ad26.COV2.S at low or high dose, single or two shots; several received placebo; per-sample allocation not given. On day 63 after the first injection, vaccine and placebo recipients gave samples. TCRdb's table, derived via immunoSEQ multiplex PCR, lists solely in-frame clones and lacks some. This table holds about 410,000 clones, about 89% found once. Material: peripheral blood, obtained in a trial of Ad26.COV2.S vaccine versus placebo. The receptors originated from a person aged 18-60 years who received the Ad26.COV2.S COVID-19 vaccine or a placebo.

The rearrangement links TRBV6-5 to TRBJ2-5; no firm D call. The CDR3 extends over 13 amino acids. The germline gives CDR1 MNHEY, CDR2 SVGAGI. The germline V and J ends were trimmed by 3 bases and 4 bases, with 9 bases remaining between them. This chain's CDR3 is CASSYLVGETQYF. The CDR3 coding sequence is TGTGCCAGCAGTTATTTGGTGGGAGAGACCCAGTACTTC.

The CDR3 protein is CASSLGGNSYEQYF. CDR3 nucleotides: TGCGCCAGCAGCTTGGGTGGAAATTCCTACGAGCAGTACTTC. The J gene is TRBJ2-7, the V gene TRBV5-1; no clear D. This CDR3 spans 14 amino acids. The germline V gene encodes CDR1 SGHRS and CDR2 YFSETQ. V lost 0 bases and J lost 1, with 8 bases in between.

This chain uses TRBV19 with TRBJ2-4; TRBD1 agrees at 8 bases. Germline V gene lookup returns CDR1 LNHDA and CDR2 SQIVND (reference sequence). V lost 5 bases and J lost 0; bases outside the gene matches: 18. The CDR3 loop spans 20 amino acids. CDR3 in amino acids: CASSGTRRDQGALAKNIQYF. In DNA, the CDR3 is TGTGCCAGTAGTGGAACCCGCCGAGATCAGGGGGCCTTAGCCAAAAACATTCAGTACTTC.

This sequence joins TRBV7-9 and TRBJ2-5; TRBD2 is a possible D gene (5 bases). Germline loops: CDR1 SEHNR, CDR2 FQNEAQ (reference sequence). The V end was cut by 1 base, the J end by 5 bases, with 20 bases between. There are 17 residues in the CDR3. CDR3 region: CASSLGHGGLRGETQYF. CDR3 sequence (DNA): TGTGCCAGCAGCTTAGGGCACGGCGGCCTACGAGGGGAGACCCAGTACTTC.

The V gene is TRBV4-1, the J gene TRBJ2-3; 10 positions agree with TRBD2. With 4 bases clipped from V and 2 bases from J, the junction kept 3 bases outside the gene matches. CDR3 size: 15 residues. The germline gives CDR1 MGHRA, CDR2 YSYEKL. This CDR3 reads CASSPSGSNTDTQYF. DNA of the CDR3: TGCGCCAGCAGCCCTAGCGGGAGTAACACAGATACGCAGTATTTT.

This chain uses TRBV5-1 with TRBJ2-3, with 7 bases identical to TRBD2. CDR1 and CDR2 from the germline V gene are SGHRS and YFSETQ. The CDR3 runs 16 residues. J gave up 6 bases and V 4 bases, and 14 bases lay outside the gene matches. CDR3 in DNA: TGCGCCAGCAGCCCCAACACGGGGGGAGCGAGGGATACGCAGTATTTT. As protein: CASSPNTGGARDTQYF.

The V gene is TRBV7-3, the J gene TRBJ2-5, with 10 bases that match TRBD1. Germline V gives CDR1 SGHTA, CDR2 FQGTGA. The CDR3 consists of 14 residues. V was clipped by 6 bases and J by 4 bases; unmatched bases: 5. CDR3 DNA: TGTGCCAGCAGTCGGACAGGGGGGAGAGAGACCCAGTACTTC. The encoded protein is CASSRTGGRETQYF.

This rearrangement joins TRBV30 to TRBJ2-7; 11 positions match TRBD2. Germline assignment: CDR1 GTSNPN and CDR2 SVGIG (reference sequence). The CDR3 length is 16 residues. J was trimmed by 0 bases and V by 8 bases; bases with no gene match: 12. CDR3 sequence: CAGRRRGTSGSYEQYF. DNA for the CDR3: TGTGCCGGGCGGCGACGGGGGACTAGCGGCTCCTACGAGCAGTACTTC.

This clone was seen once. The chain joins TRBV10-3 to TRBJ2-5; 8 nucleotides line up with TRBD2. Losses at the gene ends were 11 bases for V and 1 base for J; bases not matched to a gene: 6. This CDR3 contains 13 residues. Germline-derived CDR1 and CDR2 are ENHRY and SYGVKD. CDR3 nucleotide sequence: TGTGCCGTCGGAAGCGGGAGCCAAGAGACCCAGTACTTC. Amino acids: CAVGSGSQETQYF.

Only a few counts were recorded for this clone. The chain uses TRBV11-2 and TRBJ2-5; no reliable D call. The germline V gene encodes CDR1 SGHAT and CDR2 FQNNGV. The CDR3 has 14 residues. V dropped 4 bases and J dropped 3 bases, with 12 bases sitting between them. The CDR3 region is CASSSNLDEETQYF. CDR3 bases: TGTGCCAGCAGCTCGAACTTGGACGAAGAGACCCAGTACTTC.

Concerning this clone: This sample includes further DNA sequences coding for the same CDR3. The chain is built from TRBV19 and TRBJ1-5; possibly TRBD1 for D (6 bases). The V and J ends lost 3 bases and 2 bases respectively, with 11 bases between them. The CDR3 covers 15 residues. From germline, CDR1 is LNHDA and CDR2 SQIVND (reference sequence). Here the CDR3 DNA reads TGTGCCAGTAGTATGGGCAGGGGCGGCAATCAGCCCCAGCATTTT. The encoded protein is CASSMGRGGNQPQHF.

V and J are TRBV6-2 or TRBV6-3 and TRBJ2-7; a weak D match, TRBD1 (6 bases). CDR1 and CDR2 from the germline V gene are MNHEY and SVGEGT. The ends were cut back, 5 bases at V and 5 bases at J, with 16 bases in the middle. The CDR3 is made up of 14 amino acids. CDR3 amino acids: CASSPFRGPDEQYF. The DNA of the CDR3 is TGTGCCAGCAGTCCCTTCAGGGGACCCGACGAGCAGTACTTC.

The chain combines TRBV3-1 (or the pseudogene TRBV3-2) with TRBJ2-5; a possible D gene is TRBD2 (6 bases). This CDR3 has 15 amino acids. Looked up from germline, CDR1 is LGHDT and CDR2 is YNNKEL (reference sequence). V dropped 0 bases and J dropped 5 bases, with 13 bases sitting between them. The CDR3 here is CASSQDYSRGETQYF. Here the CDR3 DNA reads TGTGCCAGCAGCCAAGATTACTCCCGGGGGGAGACCCAGTACTTC.

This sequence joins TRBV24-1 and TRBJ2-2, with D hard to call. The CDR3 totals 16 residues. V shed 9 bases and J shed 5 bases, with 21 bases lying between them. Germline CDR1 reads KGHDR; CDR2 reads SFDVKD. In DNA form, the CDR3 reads TGTGCCACCGGATGGGGTCCGGGCCTCGGGACCGGGGAGCTGTTTTTT. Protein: CATGWGPGLGTGELFF.

The CDR3 is CASSGDSTWEQYF. CDR3 nucleotide sequence: TGTGCCAGCAGTGGGGACTCCACCTGGGAGCAGTACTTC. This chain uses TRBV6-2 or TRBV6-3 with TRBJ2-7, with D perhaps matching TRBD2 (6 bases). V was pared by 5 bases and J by 7 bases, with 15 bases between. Germline V gene sequence: CDR1 MNHEY, CDR2 SVGEGT. The CDR3 runs 13 residues.

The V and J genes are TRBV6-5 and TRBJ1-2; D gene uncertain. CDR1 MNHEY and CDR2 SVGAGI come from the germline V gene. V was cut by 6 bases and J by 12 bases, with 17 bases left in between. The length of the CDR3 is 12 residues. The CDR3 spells CASSSRRNVHTF. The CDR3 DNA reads TGTGCCAGCAGCTCTCGACGGAACGTCCACACCTTC.

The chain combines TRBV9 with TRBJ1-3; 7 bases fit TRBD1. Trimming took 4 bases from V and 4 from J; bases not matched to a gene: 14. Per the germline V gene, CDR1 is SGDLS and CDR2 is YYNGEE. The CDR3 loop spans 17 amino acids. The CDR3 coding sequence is TGTGCCAGCAGCTTATACGACAGGGTTAGTACGGGAAACACCATATATTTT. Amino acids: CASSLYDRVSTGNTIYF.

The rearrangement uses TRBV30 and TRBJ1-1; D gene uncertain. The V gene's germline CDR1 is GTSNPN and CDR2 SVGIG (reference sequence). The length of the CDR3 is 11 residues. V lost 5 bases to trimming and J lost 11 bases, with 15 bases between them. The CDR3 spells CAWGGRPWAFF. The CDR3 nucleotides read TGTGCCTGGGGAGGCCGCCCCTGGGCTTTCTTT.

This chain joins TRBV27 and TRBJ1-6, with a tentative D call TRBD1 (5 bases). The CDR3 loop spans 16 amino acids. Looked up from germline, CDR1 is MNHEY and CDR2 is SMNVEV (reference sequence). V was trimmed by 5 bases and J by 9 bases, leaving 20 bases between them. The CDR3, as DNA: TGTGCCAGCAGTCCTACCGGGGTTCGGGGGAGTTCACCCCTCCACTTT. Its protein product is CASSPTGVRGSSPLHF.

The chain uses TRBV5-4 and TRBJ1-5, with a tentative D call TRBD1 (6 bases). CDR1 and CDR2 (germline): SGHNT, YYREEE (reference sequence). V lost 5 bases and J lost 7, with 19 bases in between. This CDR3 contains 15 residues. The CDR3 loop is CASRPLGARSQPQHF. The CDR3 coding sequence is TGTGCCAGCAGGCCCCTGGGGGCCCGAAGCCAGCCCCAGCATTTT. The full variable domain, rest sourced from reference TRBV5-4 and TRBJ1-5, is ETGVTQSPTHLIKTRGQQVTLRCSSQSGHNTVSWYQQALGQGPQFIFQYYREEENGRGNFPPRFSGLQFPNYSSELNVNALELDDSALYLCASRPLGARSQPQHFGDGTRLSIL.

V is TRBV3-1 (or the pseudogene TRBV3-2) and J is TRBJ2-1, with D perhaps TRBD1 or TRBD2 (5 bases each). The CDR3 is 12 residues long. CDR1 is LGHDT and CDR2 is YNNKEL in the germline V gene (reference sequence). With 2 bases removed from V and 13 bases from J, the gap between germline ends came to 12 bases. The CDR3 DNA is TGTGCCAGCAGCCAATCGGGGCGGATCCAGTTCTTC. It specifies CASSQSGRIQFF.

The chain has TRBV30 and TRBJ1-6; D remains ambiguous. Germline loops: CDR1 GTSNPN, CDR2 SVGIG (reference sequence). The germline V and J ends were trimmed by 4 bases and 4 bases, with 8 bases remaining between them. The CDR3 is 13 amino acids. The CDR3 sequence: CAWMNTYNSPLHF. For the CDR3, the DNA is TGTGCCTGGATGAATACTTATAATTCACCCCTCCACTTT. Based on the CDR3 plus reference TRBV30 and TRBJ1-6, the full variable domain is SQTIHQWPATLVQPVGSPLSLECTVEGTSNPNLYWYRQAAGRGLQLLFYSVGIGQISSEVPQNLSASRPQDRQFILSSKKLLLSDSGFYLCAWMNTYNSPLHFGNGTRLTVT.